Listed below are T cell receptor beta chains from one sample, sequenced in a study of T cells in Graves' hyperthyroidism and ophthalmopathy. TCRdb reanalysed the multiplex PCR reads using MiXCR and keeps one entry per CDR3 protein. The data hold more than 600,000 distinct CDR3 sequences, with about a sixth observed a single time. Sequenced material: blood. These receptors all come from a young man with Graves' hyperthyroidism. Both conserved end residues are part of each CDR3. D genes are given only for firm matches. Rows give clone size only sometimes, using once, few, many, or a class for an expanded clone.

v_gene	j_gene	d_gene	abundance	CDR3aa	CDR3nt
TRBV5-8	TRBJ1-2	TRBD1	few	CASSTGTGAKVVYGYTF	TGTGCCAGCAGCACCGGGACAGGGGCGAAGGTGGTCTATGGCTACACCTTC
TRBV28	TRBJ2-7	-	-	CASSPTGISYEPYF	TGTGCCAGCAGTCCTACAGGGATCTCCTACGAGCCGTACTTC
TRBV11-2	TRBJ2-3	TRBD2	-	CASSRGTSGRPMDTQYF	TGTGCCAGCAGCCGGGGGACTAGCGGGCGGCCAATGGATACGCAGTATTTT
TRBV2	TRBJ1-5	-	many	CASSGTGAEQPQHF	TGTGCCAGCAGTGGAACGGGGGCTGAGCAGCCCCAGCATTTT
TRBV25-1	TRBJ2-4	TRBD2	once	CASSLAGGLGDCIQYF	TGTGCCAGCAGTCTAGCGGGAGGGCTTGGTGATTGCATTCAGTACTTC
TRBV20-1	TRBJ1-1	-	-	CSARADGRQGSTEAFF	TGCAGTGCTAGGGCCGATGGTCGGCAGGGCTCCACTGAAGCTTTCTTT
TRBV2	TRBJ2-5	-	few	CAAAETQYF	TGTGCCGCCGCCGAGACCCAGTACTTC
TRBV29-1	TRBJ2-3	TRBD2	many	CSVEVGGSWADTQYF	TGCAGCGTTGAAGTTGGCGGGAGTTGGGCAGATACGCAGTATTTT
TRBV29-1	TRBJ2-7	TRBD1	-	CSVGVGQGADEQYF	TGCAGCGTTGGAGTGGGACAGGGGGCCGACGAGCAGTACTTC
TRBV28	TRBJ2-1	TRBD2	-	CASRPLAGAMYEQFF	TGTGCCAGCAGGCCCCTAGCGGGAGCAATGTATGAGCAGTTCTTC
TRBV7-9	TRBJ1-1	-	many	CATLRRTEAFF	TGTGCCACCTTGCGGCGGACTGAAGCTTTCTTT
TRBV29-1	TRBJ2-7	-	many	CSVAPGAVSYEQYF	TGCAGCGTTGCCCCGGGGGCTGTTTCGTACGAGCAGTACTTC
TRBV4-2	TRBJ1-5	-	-	CASSPAGQGNQPQHF	TGTGCCAGCAGCCCCGCGGGCCAAGGCAATCAGCCCCAGCATTTT
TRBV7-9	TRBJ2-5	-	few	CASSSTTKRNGETQYF	TGTGCCAGCAGCTCTACTACGAAGCGGAATGGGGAGACCCAGTACTTC
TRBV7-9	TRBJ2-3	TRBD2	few	CASSLPRGGSVKDTQYF	TGTGCCAGCAGCCTACCTCGGGGGGGGAGCGTGAAGGATACGCAGTATTTT
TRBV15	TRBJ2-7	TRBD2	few	CATSREEASGRLSYEQYF	TGTGCCACCAGCAGAGAAGAGGCTAGCGGGAGGCTTTCCTACGAGCAGTACTTC
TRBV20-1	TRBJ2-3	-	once	CSASRADTQYF	TGCAGTGCTAGTAGGGCAGATACGCAGTATTTT
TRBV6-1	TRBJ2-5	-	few	CASSLRRLETQYF	TGTGCCAGCAGCCTCCGACGGTTGGAGACCCAGTACTTC
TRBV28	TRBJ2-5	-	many	CASSGLRGGEETQYF	TGTGCCAGCAGTGGTCTCAGGGGCGGGGAAGAGACCCAGTACTTC
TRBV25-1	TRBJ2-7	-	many	CASSGQLHTEQYF	TGTGCCAGCAGCGGACAGCTACATACTGAGCAGTACTTC